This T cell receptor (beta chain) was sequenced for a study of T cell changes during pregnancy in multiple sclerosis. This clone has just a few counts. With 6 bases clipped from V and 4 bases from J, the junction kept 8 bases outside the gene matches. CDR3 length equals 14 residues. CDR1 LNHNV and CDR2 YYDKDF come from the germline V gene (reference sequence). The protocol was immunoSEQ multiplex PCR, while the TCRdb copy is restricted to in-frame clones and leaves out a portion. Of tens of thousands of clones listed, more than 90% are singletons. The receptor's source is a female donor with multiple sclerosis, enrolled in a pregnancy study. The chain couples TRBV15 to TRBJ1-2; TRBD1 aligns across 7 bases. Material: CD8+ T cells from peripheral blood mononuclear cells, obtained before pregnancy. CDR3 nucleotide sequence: TGTGCCACCAGTCAATACAGGGGAAGCTATGGCTACACCTTC. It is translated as CATSQYRGSYGYTF.